The next 2 T cell receptor beta chains were all read from a single sample in a study of CD4+ T cells in melanoma. The data were produced by immunoSEQ multiplex PCR, yet TCRdb's version contains in-frame clones alone and is incomplete. The table shows over 100,000 clones, with 92% occurring only once. Sequencing was carried out using peripheral blood. Receptors were obtained from a human donor with melanoma.

The V gene is TRBV5-8, the J gene TRBJ1-2; perhaps TRBD1 as D (5 bases). Germline V gene data show CDR1 as SGHTS and CDR2 as YDEGEE. V lost 1 base, J lost 4 bases, and 14 bases lay in between. The CDR3 is 15 residues long. CDR3: CASSLHRGAVYGYTF. CDR3 DNA sequence: TGTGCCAGCAGCTTGCATCGGGGCGCGGTCTATGGCTACACCTTC.

This chain connects TRBV11-3 to TRBJ2-5, with D possibly called TRBD1 or TRBD2 (6 bases each). CDR1 and CDR2 (germline): SGHNT, YENEEA. CDR3 size: 15 residues. V lost 1 base to trimming and J lost 4 bases, with 13 bases between them. CDR3 sequence reads: CASSLATGAGETQYF. As DNA, the CDR3 is TGTGCCAGCAGCTTAGCCACGGGGGCAGGAGAGACCCAGTACTTC.